Sequencing of this TCR beta chain was carried out in a study of T cells after posttransplantation cyclophosphamide. TCRdb's table, derived via immunoSEQ multiplex PCR, lists solely in-frame clones and lacks some. The data hold about 18,000 clones, with 70% to 90% observed a single time. A word on this clone: Its antigen is unknown.

Study observations and caveats: Recipient CMV seropositivity and CMV reactivation strongly tracked TRB clonality. Donor-recipient repertoire similarity was low at 1-2 months, rising over year one. Tissue-infiltrating T cells from skin or gut overlapped little with blood T cells.

Peripheral blood was collected from the related graft donor on the marrow donation day. The material sequenced was memory CD4+ T cells sorted from blood. The clonotype originates from a man aged 30-40 years in good health and a related stem cell transplant donor.

CDR3 protein: CASSLGPQGYEQYF. The CDR3 DNA sequence: TGTGCCAGCAGCTTAGGACCCCAGGGCTACGAGCAGTACTTC. The gene calls are TRBV11-2 and TRBJ2-7, with D perhaps matching TRBD1 (5 bases). Germline V gene sequence: CDR1 SGHAT, CDR2 FQNNGV. This CDR3 comprises 14 residues. V was cut by 1 base and J by 3 bases, with 10 bases left in between.